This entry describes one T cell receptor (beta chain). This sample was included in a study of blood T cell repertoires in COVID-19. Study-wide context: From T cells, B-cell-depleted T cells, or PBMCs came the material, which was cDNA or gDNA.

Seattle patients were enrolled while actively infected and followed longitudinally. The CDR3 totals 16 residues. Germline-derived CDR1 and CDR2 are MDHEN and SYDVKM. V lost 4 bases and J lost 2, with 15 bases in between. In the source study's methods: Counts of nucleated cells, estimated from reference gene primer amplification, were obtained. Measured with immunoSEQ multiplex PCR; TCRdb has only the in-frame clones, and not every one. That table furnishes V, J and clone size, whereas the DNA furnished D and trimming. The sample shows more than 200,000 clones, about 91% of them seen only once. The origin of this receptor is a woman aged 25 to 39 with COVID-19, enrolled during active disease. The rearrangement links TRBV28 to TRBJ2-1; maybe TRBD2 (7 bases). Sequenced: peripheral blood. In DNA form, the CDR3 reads TGTGCCAGCAGTTCCCCCCGGGGGGCTACCTACAATGAGCAGTTCTTC. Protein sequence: CASSSPRGATYNEQFF.